The 30 T cell receptor beta chains in this list originate from one sample, sequenced in a study of graft-versus-host responses after intestinal transplantation. No antigen has been assigned to these receptors. The method was immunoSEQ multiplex PCR; TCRdb's version includes in-frame clones alone and lacks a portion of them. The table has 84,000 or so clones, roughly 80% seen once; the top ten hold approximately 0.88%. Sequencing was performed on unstimulated CD4+ T cells sorted from spleen or lymph node cells, taken before intestinal transplant. The receptors stem from a human donor who received an intestinal transplant.

This clone was seen a few times. V and J are TRBV21-1 and TRBJ1-6; TRBD1, the table's D call, was not compared with the DNA. TRBV21-1 is tagged as a pseudogene. This CDR3 has 19 residues. Written as DNA, the CDR3 is TGTGCCAGCAGCAAAGCGGGACAGGGGGCCTATTCGGGGAATTCACCCCTCCACTTT. Translating it yields CASSKAGQGAYSGNSPLHF.

The rearrangement joins TRBV11-2 to TRBJ2-1, with D perhaps matching TRBD2 (5 bases). Germline V gene sequence: CDR1 SGHAT, CDR2 FQNNGV. The CDR3 has 14 residues. V was cut by 1 base and J by 6 bases, with 10 bases left in between. The CDR3 region is CASSLALDVNEQFF. DNA for the CDR3: TGTGCCAGCAGCTTAGCACTAGACGTCAATGAGCAGTTCTTC.

The chain joins TRBV2 to TRBJ1-2; 8 bases agree with TRBD1. The ends lost 7 bases at V and 2 bases at J; junction bases unmatched: 3. This CDR3 is built from 13 residues. The germline CDR1 and CDR2 sequences are SNHLY and FYNNEI. The DNA of the CDR3 is TGTGCCAGCAAGGACAGGGAAAACTATGGCTACACCTTC. It specifies CASKDRENYGYTF.

The genes are TRBV5-1 and TRBJ2-1, with D possibly matching TRBD2 (7 bases). Germline CDR1 is SGHRS and CDR2 is YFSETQ. The CDR3 runs 15 residues. Trimming pared 0 bases from V and 4 bases from J, leaving 11 bases between. CDR3: CASSLGTRGYNEQFF. In DNA form, the CDR3 reads TGCGCCAGCAGCTTGGGGACTAGGGGGTACAATGAGCAGTTCTTC.

J is TRBJ2-2 and V is TRBV7-2; tentatively, D is TRBD2 (5 bases). The ends were cut back, 6 bases at V and 3 bases at J, with 14 bases in the middle. The CDR3 has 15 residues. Germline V gene sequence: CDR1 SGHTA, CDR2 FQGNSA. The CDR3 sequence: CASRSRVRDTGELFF. The CDR3 nucleotides are TGTGCCAGCAGGAGCCGGGTGAGGGACACCGGGGAGCTGTTTTTT.

The CDR3 sequence: CASSLRLAGGLDTQYF. The CDR3 bases are TGTGCCAGCAGCCTACGGCTAGCGGGAGGGCTAGATACGCAGTATTTT. The chain couples TRBV5-6 to TRBJ2-3, with 12 bases that match TRBD2. The V and J ends lost 4 bases and 5 bases, in that order; junction bases with no gene match: 8. The CDR3 length is 16 residues. The V gene's germline CDR1 is SGHDT and CDR2 YYEEEE.

This chain connects TRBV10-3 to TRBJ1-2; unclear D gene. This CDR3 has 14 amino acids. CDR1 and CDR2 from the germline V gene are ENHRY and SYGVKD. The V gene lost 3 bases and the J gene lost 7 bases, with 15 bases spanning the gap. DNA for the CDR3: TGTGCCATCAGTGAAGGTTTGGCCGAGCGTGGCTACACCTTC. This translates into CAISEGLAERGYTF.

This sequence joins TRBV6-5 and TRBJ2-1; 7 bases fit TRBD1. The CDR3 length is 15 residues. Germline V gives CDR1 MNHEY, CDR2 SVGAGI. Trimming at V came to 7 bases and at J to 2 bases, leaving 8 bases not matched to a gene. CDR3 nucleotides: TGTGCCAGCAAACTACAGGGGTCGACCTACAATGAGCAGTTCTTC. As protein: CASKLQGSTYNEQFF.

The rearrangement joins TRBV7-3 to TRBJ2-7, with D possibly being TRBD1 (5 bases). The germline V gene encodes CDR1 SGHTA and CDR2 FQGTGA. The CDR3 runs 13 residues. V dropped 2 bases and J dropped 6 bases, with 11 bases sitting between them. DNA of the CDR3: TGTGCCAGCAGCTTAGGGGCCCATACCGAGCAGTACTTC. It is translated as CASSLGAHTEQYF.

This chain links TRBV28 with TRBJ1-2, with 9 bases that match TRBD1. CDR1 MDHEN and CDR2 SYDVKM come from the germline V gene. The CDR3 is made up of 12 amino acids. Trimming at V came to 2 bases and at J to 10 bases, leaving 2 bases not matched to a gene. CDR3 bases: TGTGCCAGCAGTTTAAGGACAGGGGCCTACACCTTC. Protein: CASSLRTGAYTF.

The chain has TRBV7-6 and TRBJ2-1; D not certain. Trimming took off 4 bases at V and 9 bases at J, with 10 bases between the two ends. Germline CDR1 reads SGHVS; CDR2 reads FNYEAQ. The CDR3 totals 12 residues. The CDR3 here is CASSSRVGEQFF. In nucleotides, the CDR3 is TGTGCCAGCAGCTCTCGGGTGGGTGAGCAGTTCTTC.

CDR3 sequence: CASSLDYASNIQYF. In DNA, the CDR3 is TGTGCCAGCAGCCTCGACTACGCCAGTAACATTCAGTACTTC. This chain connects TRBV4-2 to TRBJ2-4, with D possibly TRBD2 on 5 matching bases. In germline, CDR1 is LGHNA, CDR2 YNFKEQ. The CDR3 sequence is 14 residues long. Trimming stripped 4 bases from V and 7 bases from J, with 14 bases between.

The rearrangement joins TRBV11-2 to TRBJ2-1, with D possibly being TRBD1 (6 bases). Trimming removed 2 bases from V and 9 bases from J, with 14 bases in between. CDR3 length: 14 amino acids. Germline V gene sequence: CDR1 SGHAT, CDR2 FQNNGV. The CDR3 DNA sequence: TGTGCCAGCAGCTTAATCAGGGGCAGCGGTGAGCAGTTCTTC. Its protein is CASSLIRGSGEQFF. Drawing the rest from reference TRBV11-2 and TRBJ2-1, the complete variable domain is EAGVAQSPRYKIIEKRQSVAFWCNPISGHATLYWYQQILGQGPKLLIQFQNNGVVDDSQLPKDRFSAERLKGVDSTLKIQPAKLEDSAVYLCASSLIRGSGEQFFGPGTRLTVL.

Regarding this clone: One junction end disagrees with the germline gene, perhaps due to a read error. The sample carries other DNA sequences with the same CDR3. V usage is TRBV6-5 and J usage is TRBJ1-3, with a weak D call TRBD1 (5 bases). Germline CDR1 and CDR2: MNHEY and SVGAGI. The CDR3 has 15 residues. The CDR3 region has the DNA TGTGCCAGTAGTTTGGAGGGGAGTTCTGGAAACACCATATATTTT. It codes for CASSLEGSSGNTIYF.

The V gene is TRBV7-3, the J gene TRBJ1-2; D is perhaps TRBD1 (6 bases). Trimming removed 1 base from V and 7 bases from J, with 13 bases in between. Germline V lookup: CDR1 SGHTA, CDR2 FQGTGA. CDR3 length equals 14 residues. CDR3 loop: CASSLNRAAGGYTF. For the CDR3, the DNA is TGTGCCAGCAGCTTAAACAGGGCCGCCGGTGGCTACACCTTC.

The rearrangement links TRBV19 to TRBJ2-3, with D possibly TRBD1 on 7 matching bases. Trimming shortened V by 10 bases and J by 0 bases, and 11 bases separated the two germline ends. Germline V gene data show CDR1 as LNHDA and CDR2 as SQIVND (reference sequence). CDR3 length: 13 residues. The CDR3 nucleotides read TGTGCCACGACAGGGACTAGCACAGATACGCAGTATTTT. It encodes CATTGTSTDTQYF.

V and J are TRBV7-9 and TRBJ2-2; D possibly corresponds to TRBD2 (5 bases). V was shortened by 5 bases and J by 3 bases, with 13 bases between the two germline ends. This CDR3 comprises 15 residues. CDR1 and CDR2 from the germline V gene are SEHNR and FQNEAQ (reference sequence). The CDR3 is CASSPPGSYTGELFF. DNA of the CDR3: TGTGCCAGCAGCCCCCCGGGGTCGTACACCGGGGAGCTGTTTTTT.

This sequence joins TRBV6-5 and TRBJ1-1; TRBD1 agrees at 7 bases. The germline CDR1 and CDR2 sequences are MNHEY and SVGAGI. V lost 6 bases to trimming and J lost 5 bases; unmatched junction nucleotides: 6. This CDR3 spans 13 amino acids. The CDR3 loop is CASSQGVGTEAFF. In DNA, the CDR3 is TGTGCCAGCAGCCAGGGGGTGGGGACTGAAGCTTTCTTT.

The chain links TRBV18 to TRBJ1-2; 11 bases line up with TRBD1. Germline-derived CDR1 and CDR2 are KGHSH and LQKENI. CDR3 length: 14 residues. V shed 3 bases and J 4 bases; nucleotides not matched to a gene: 1. CDR3 amino acids: CASSPGTGGYGYTF. CDR3 DNA sequence: TGTGCCAGCTCACCCGGGACAGGGGGCTATGGCTACACCTTC.

This clone has only a few counts. V and J are TRBV11-3 and TRBJ2-1; 11 nucleotides match TRBD2. The V and J ends lost 4 bases and 0 bases, in that order; junction bases with no gene match: 5. This CDR3 is built from 17 residues. Germline assignment: CDR1 SGHNT and CDR2 YENEEA. The CDR3 region has the DNA TGTGCCAGCAGCTACTCAGGGACTAGCGGCTCCTACAATGAGCAGTTCTTC. This codes for CASSYSGTSGSYNEQFF.

This rearrangement joins TRBV7-8 to TRBJ2-5; no definite D call. The germline V gene encodes CDR1 SGHVS and CDR2 FQNEAQ. V lost 5 bases and J 4 bases, leaving 14 bases between the germline ends. The CDR3 contains 14 residues. The CDR3 is CASSANGFRETQYF. CDR3 DNA sequence: TGTGCCAGCAGCGCCAACGGGTTCCGAGAGACCCAGTACTTC.

This clone was recorded only once. The V gene is TRBV5-5, the J gene TRBJ1-1, with 7 bases aligning to TRBD1. CDR1 is SGHKS, CDR2 YYEKEE, per germline (reference sequence). This CDR3 is built from 14 residues. The V and J ends lost 2 bases and 4 bases, in that order; junction bases with no gene match: 5. The CDR3 region has the DNA TGTGCCAGCAGCTTAGGAGGGGGCATCACTGAAGCTTTCTTT. Amino acid sequence: CASSLGGGITEAFF.

The chain carries TRBV28 and TRBJ1-5; tentative D call: TRBD1 (6 bases). The CDR3 consists of 16 residues. Trimming pared 0 bases from V and 7 bases from J, leaving 16 bases between. Looked up from germline, CDR1 is MDHEN and CDR2 is SYDVKM. CDR3 sequence (DNA): TGTGCCAGCAGTTTATGGTCGGACAGAATTAAGCAGCCCCAGCATTTT. Protein sequence: CASSLWSDRIKQPQHF.

The J gene is TRBJ2-1, the V gene TRBV4-2; 13 positions match TRBD2. J lost 0 bases, V lost 1 base, and 3 bases had no gene match. The CDR3 has 18 residues. Germline V gene lookup returns CDR1 LGHNA and CDR2 YNFKEQ. The CDR3 protein is CASSQVGLAGASYNEQFF. The CDR3 coding sequence is TGTGCCAGCAGCCAAGTAGGACTAGCGGGGGCCTCCTACAATGAGCAGTTCTTC.

The chain combines TRBV30 with TRBJ2-1, with D possibly being TRBD2 (6 bases). CDR1 is GTSNPN, CDR2 SVGIG, per germline (reference sequence). CDR3 length: 16 residues. The germline V and J ends were trimmed by 4 bases and 0 bases, with 16 bases remaining between them. CDR3 residues: CAWTPFGGSSYNEQFF. The CDR3, as DNA: TGTGCCTGGACCCCCTTTGGGGGGAGCTCCTACAATGAGCAGTTCTTC.

V gene TRBV14 combines with J gene TRBJ2-1; D gene uncertain. The V gene lost 0 bases and the J gene lost 14 bases, with 11 bases spanning the gap. The CDR3 has 12 residues. Germline loops: CDR1 SGHDN, CDR2 FVKESK. CDR3 sequence: CASSQELPHEFF. The CDR3 DNA follows: TGTGCCAGCAGCCAAGAACTGCCTCACGAGTTCTTC.

This clone was observed a few times. The V call is TRBV6-5, the J call TRBJ2-2; a possible D gene is TRBD1 (8 bases). Germline V gives CDR1 MNHEY, CDR2 SVGAGI. CDR3 length: 14 residues. With 11 bases removed from V and 2 bases from J, the gap between germline ends came to 15 bases. CDR3 coding DNA: TGTGCCGCGGGGGCAGGGGGCAACACCGGGGAGCTGTTTTTT. This sequence encodes CAAGAGGNTGELFF.

This clone was observed a few times. The J gene is TRBJ1-5, the V gene TRBV4-1, with D hard to call. Germline values: CDR1 MGHRA, CDR2 YSYEKL. V lost 1 base and J lost 3, with 10 bases in between. The CDR3 runs 15 residues. CDR3: CASSQVYGVNQPQHF. DNA for the CDR3: TGCGCCAGCAGCCAAGTGTACGGGGTCAATCAGCCCCAGCATTTT.

The chain links TRBV7-3 to TRBJ2-1; D is uncertain. The germline gives CDR1 SGHTA, CDR2 FQGTGA. This CDR3 spans 15 amino acids. V was cut by 1 base and J by 2 bases, with 9 bases left in between. This CDR3 reads CASSLKEPPYNEQFF. DNA for the CDR3: TGTGCCAGCAGCTTAAAGGAGCCTCCCTACAATGAGCAGTTCTTC.

This sequence joins TRBV5-1 and TRBJ2-7, with 12 bases aligning to TRBD2. The CDR3 totals 16 residues. V lost 4 bases and J lost 7; bases outside the gene matches: 12. Looked up from germline, CDR1 is SGHRS and CDR2 is YFSETQ. CDR3 amino acids: CASSPTSGSETPEQYF. The CDR3 region has the DNA TGCGCCAGCAGCCCGACTAGCGGGAGCGAAACTCCAGAGCAGTACTTC.